The 23 T cell receptor beta chains below all came from one sample that was sequenced in a study of T cell changes during pregnancy in multiple sclerosis. TCRdb's copy holds only in-frame clones and misses some; the assay was immunoSEQ multiplex PCR. This repertoire shows about 60,000 clones, roughly nine tenths found once; its top ten account for 0.85% to 0.9%. The sequenced sample was peripheral blood, obtained before pregnancy. The receptors come from a female donor with multiple sclerosis, enrolled in a pregnancy study.

The chain has TRBV9 and TRBJ2-3, with D unresolved. Looked up from germline, CDR1 is SGDLS and CDR2 is YYNGEE. The V gene lost 4 bases and the J gene lost 4 bases, with 4 bases spanning the gap. The CDR3 totals 11 residues. The CDR3 spells CASSSADTQYF. The CDR3 DNA reads as TGTGCCAGCAGCTCAGCAGATACGCAGTATTTT.

Here the CDR3 DNA reads TGTGCCAGCAGTCCGGTGAGGGCAGGGGGCGACGAGCAGTACTTC. Encoded protein: CASSPVRAGGDEQYF. The V call is TRBV2, the J call TRBJ2-7, with TRBD1 identical over 8 bases. Germline V gives CDR1 SNHLY, CDR2 FYNNEI. The CDR3 spans 15 residues. V trimming: 5 bases; J trimming: 5 bases; junction bases outside the gene matches: 11.

This clone was counted once. The chain is built from TRBV19 and TRBJ1-1; 8 positions match TRBD1. V was clipped by 5 bases and J by 7 bases; unmatched bases: 6. This CDR3 region has 13 residues. Germline loops: CDR1 LNHDA, CDR2 SQIVND (reference sequence). The CDR3 DNA sequence: TGTGCCAGTAGTTGGGAAGGACAGGGTGAAGCTTTCTTT. It codes for CASSWEGQGEAFF.

This clone has a single count. The chain recombines TRBV5-4 with TRBJ1-1, with 9 nucleotides matching TRBD1. Germline V gene data show CDR1 as SGHNT and CDR2 as YYREEE (reference sequence). After removal of 3 bases from V and 0 bases from J, the junction contained 6 bases not matched to a gene. This CDR3 contains 16 residues. This CDR3 reads CASSSGQGTLNTEAFF. In DNA, the CDR3 is TGTGCCAGCAGCTCCGGACAGGGGACCCTGAACACTGAAGCTTTCTTT.

This rearrangement joins TRBV7-6 to TRBJ1-5; TRBD1 aligns across 10 bases. Germline assignment: CDR1 SGHVS and CDR2 FNYEAQ. The CDR3 runs to 15 residues. V shed 5 bases and J 3 bases; nucleotides not matched to a gene: 4. CDR3 bases: TGTGCCAGCAGCCCGGACAGGGGGACCAATCAGCCCCAGCATTTT. This encodes CASSPDRGTNQPQHF.

V and J are TRBV7-2 and TRBJ2-5; D is possibly TRBD1 (7 bases). This CDR3 spans 15 amino acids. From germline, CDR1 is SGHTA and CDR2 FQGNSA. V was cut by 4 bases and J by 3 bases, with 15 bases left in between. The CDR3 sequence: CASSYRTGGEETQYF. DNA for the CDR3: TGTGCCAGCAGCTACCGGACAGGCGGGGAAGAGACCCAGTACTTC.

The rearrangement joins TRBV2 to TRBJ1-6; D not certain. The germline V gene encodes CDR1 SNHLY and CDR2 FYNNEI. V was shortened by 1 base and J by 3 bases, with 7 bases between the two germline ends. The CDR3 is 15 residues long. The CDR3 loop is CASSEEEGYNSPLHF. The CDR3 DNA reads as TGTGCCAGCAGTGAAGAGGAGGGCTATAATTCACCCCTCCACTTT.

The chain uses TRBV6-5 and TRBJ2-3, with TRBD1 matching 10 bases. Germline V gene data show CDR1 as MNHEY and CDR2 as SVGAGI. With 7 bases clipped from V and 3 bases from J, the junction kept 7 bases outside the gene matches. The CDR3 is 15 amino acids. DNA of the CDR3: TGTGCCAGCAAGCGACAGGGGGCAAGGACAGATACGCAGTATTTT. Translated: CASKRQGARTDTQYF.

The chain carries TRBV19 and TRBJ1-1; TRBD1 is a possible D gene (5 bases). The germline V gene has CDR1 LNHDA and CDR2 SQIVND (reference sequence). This CDR3 is built from 13 residues. V shed 7 bases and J shed 1 base, with 10 bases lying between them. The CDR3: CASTHRTNTEAFF. The DNA of the CDR3 is TGTGCCAGTACTCACAGGACGAACACTGAAGCTTTCTTT.

The rearrangement uses TRBV27 and TRBJ2-1; the D is unclear. CDR3 size: 13 residues. The germline gives CDR1 MNHEY, CDR2 SMNVEV (reference sequence). Between the trimmed V and J ends, which lost 6 bases and 0 bases, there was a span of 6 bases. The CDR3 loop is CASSRISYNEQFF. CDR3 in DNA: TGTGCCAGCAGCCGTATCTCCTACAATGAGCAGTTCTTC.

A single count supports this clone. The chain employs TRBV11-3 and TRBJ2-3, with TRBD2 matching 8 bases. Germline CDR1 reads SGHNT; CDR2 reads YENEEA. The CDR3 runs to 15 residues. V was clipped by 1 base and J by 4 bases; unmatched bases: 4. Written as DNA, the CDR3 is TGTGCCAGCAGCTTAGGCGGGGGGTCATCAGATACGCAGTATTTT. Its protein product is CASSLGGGSSDTQYF.

The chain uses TRBV5-4 and TRBJ1-1; D is unclear. The CDR3 length is 14 residues. From germline, CDR1 is SGHNT and CDR2 YYREEE (reference sequence). Between the trimmed V and J ends, which lost 0 bases and 0 bases, there was a span of 6 bases. This chain's CDR3 is CASSLGGLNTEAFF. The CDR3 DNA reads TGTGCCAGCAGCTTGGGAGGGTTGAACACTGAAGCTTTCTTT.

The chain couples TRBV7-2 to TRBJ1-6; D unresolved. The CDR3 length is 15 residues. Germline assignment: CDR1 SGHTA and CDR2 FQGNSA. V was shortened by 5 bases and J by 0 bases, with 8 bases between the two germline ends. In DNA, the CDR3 is TGTGCCAGCAGCCTACAGAGCTCCTATAATTCACCCCTCCACTTT. Protein product: CASSLQSSYNSPLHF. The full variable domain, its missing parts supplied by reference TRBV7-2 and TRBJ1-6, is GAGVSQSPSNKVTEKGKDVELRCDPISGHTALYWYRQSLGQGLEFLIYFQGNSAPDKSGLPSDRFSAERTGGSVSTLTIQRTQQEDSAVYLCASSLQSSYNSPLHFGNGTRLTVT.

V gene TRBV4-2 combines with J gene TRBJ2-7; a weak D match, TRBD2 (5 bases). The length of the CDR3 is 17 residues. Germline V gene sequence: CDR1 LGHNA, CDR2 YNFKEQ. Deletions cut 0 bases from V and 3 bases from J, with 18 bases between. CDR3 coding DNA: TGTGCCAGCAGCCAAGAGGAGGCTGCCGGCGGGTACTACGAGCAGTACTTC. Amino acid sequence: CASSQEEAAGGYYEQYF.

This clone was counted only a few times. The chain employs TRBV6-5 and TRBJ2-5; 9 nucleotides match TRBD1. Germline-derived CDR1 and CDR2 are MNHEY and SVGAGI. The CDR3 length is 15 residues. V trimming: 6 bases; J trimming: 3 bases; junction bases outside the gene matches: 8. This CDR3 reads CASSYIGQGKETQYF. Written as DNA, the CDR3 is TGTGCCAGCAGCTATATCGGACAGGGGAAAGAGACCCAGTACTTC.

This clone was observed a single time. The V and J genes are TRBV9 and TRBJ2-3, with TRBD2 as a possible D gene (5 bases). The V and J ends lost 4 bases and 0 bases respectively, with 12 bases between them. This CDR3 region has 15 residues. Per the germline V gene, CDR1 is SGDLS and CDR2 is YYNGEE. CDR3 residues: CASSTLGGSTDTQYF. The CDR3 bases are TGTGCCAGCAGCACCCTGGGCGGGAGCACAGATACGCAGTATTTT.

This CDR3 is CASSEGGYTGELFF. In DNA, the CDR3 is TGTGCCAGCAGTGAAGGAGGGTACACCGGGGAGCTGTTTTTT. The chain is built from TRBV2 and TRBJ2-2; TRBD2 might be the D (5 bases). The germline V and J ends were trimmed by 1 base and 3 bases, with 6 bases remaining between them. Germline CDR1 and CDR2: SNHLY and FYNNEI. The length of the CDR3 is 14 residues.

This sequence joins TRBV2 and TRBJ1-6; D call uncertain. V lost 7 bases and J 4 bases, leaving 14 bases between the germline ends. The germline V gene has CDR1 SNHLY and CDR2 FYNNEI. This CDR3 has 15 amino acids. The CDR3 DNA sequence: TGTGCCAGCACTAGGGTAGCGGAGTATAATTCACCCCTCCACTTT. Encoded protein: CASTRVAEYNSPLHF.

The rearrangement uses TRBV10-3 and TRBJ2-5; 9 nucleotides match TRBD1. Germline loops: CDR1 ENHRY, CDR2 SYGVKD. This CDR3 contains 14 residues. V was pared by 6 bases and J by 5 bases, with 7 bases of the junction left unmatched. CDR3 region: CAIRGDRARETQYF. CDR3 in DNA: TGTGCCATCAGGGGGGACAGGGCACGGGAGACCCAGTACTTC.

This chain links TRBV18 with TRBJ2-3; D is possibly TRBD1 (5 bases). Germline loops: CDR1 KGHSH, CDR2 LQKENI. Trimming left V 2 bases short and J 2 bases short, with 8 bases between. The CDR3 has 14 residues. Here the CDR3 reads CASSPVGDTDTQYF. DNA for the CDR3: TGTGCCAGCTCACCAGTAGGGGACACAGATACGCAGTATTTT.

The CDR3 sequence is CATRDTQETQYF. Written as DNA, the CDR3 is TGTGCCACCCGGGACACCCAAGAGACCCAGTACTTC. V and J are TRBV2 and TRBJ2-5; possibly TRBD1 for D (6 bases). Germline V gene sequence: CDR1 SNHLY, CDR2 FYNNEI. The V gene lost 10 bases and the J gene lost 1 base, with 10 bases spanning the gap. This CDR3 is 12 amino acids long.

The chain uses TRBV28 and TRBJ2-7; 9 bases are a match to TRBD1. With 4 bases clipped from V and 13 bases from J, the junction kept 14 bases outside the gene matches. The CDR3 is 14 amino acids. In germline, CDR1 is MDHEN, CDR2 SYDVKM. For the CDR3, the DNA is TGTGCCAGCAGTTCGACCCCCCTCCGGGACAGGGCCTACTTC. Amino acid sequence: CASSSTPLRDRAYF.

The chain employs TRBV7-3 and TRBJ1-1, with a possible D match to TRBD1 (5 bases). This CDR3 contains 13 residues. Per the germline V gene, CDR1 is SGHTA and CDR2 is FQGTGA. Between the trimmed V and J ends, which lost 5 bases and 1 base, there was a span of 8 bases. The CDR3 spells CASSPGGNTEAFF. The CDR3 DNA is TGTGCCAGCAGCCCCGGGGGGAACACTGAAGCTTTCTTT.